Each of the 20 T cell receptor beta chains below was sequenced from the same sample in a study of cytomegalovirus exposure and HLA in healthy donors. Vbeta (60) and Jbeta (13) primers were used in the PCR. Sequenced by immunoSEQ multiplex PCR; TCRdb stores in-frame clones only, minus some. The table records about 160,000 clones, around 79% of them present only once. The sequenced material came from PBMCs. The receptors stem from a man aged 40-49 years in good health and CMV-seronegative.

CDR3 sequence: CASTEGGSADTQYF. In DNA, the CDR3 is TGTGCCAGCACTGAGGGAGGGAGCGCAGATACGCAGTATTTT. The chain uses TRBV6-1 and TRBJ2-3; 7 bases map to TRBD2. J gave up 4 bases and V 7 bases, and 8 bases lay outside the gene matches. The length of the CDR3 is 14 residues. Germline V CDR1 and CDR2: MNHNS, SASEGT.

The chain has TRBV5-1 and TRBJ2-7; possibly TRBD1 for D (5 bases). The ends were cut back, 1 base at V and 5 bases at J, with 16 bases in the middle. Germline assignment: CDR1 SGHRS and CDR2 YFSETQ. The CDR3 is 15 amino acids. In DNA form, the CDR3 reads TGCGCCAGCAGCTTGAGAACGGGCCAGGGTAACGAGCAGTACTTC. This translates into CASSLRTGQGNEQYF.

The chain links TRBV10-2 to TRBJ2-5, with D possibly TRBD1 on 5 matching bases. In germline, CDR1 is WSHSY, CDR2 SAAADI. This CDR3 region has 14 residues. V lost 8 bases and J 4 bases, leaving 17 bases between the germline ends. The CDR3 protein is CASWAGYVAETQYF. CDR3 DNA sequence: TGCGCCAGCTGGGCAGGGTACGTCGCAGAGACCCAGTACTTC.

The rearrangement uses TRBV4-3 and TRBJ2-5, with D unclear. Deletions cut 1 base from V and 5 bases from J, with 11 bases between. The CDR3 loop spans 14 amino acids. The V gene's germline CDR1 is LGHNA and CDR2 YSLEER. The CDR3 sequence: CASSQGADGETQYF. The CDR3 DNA follows: TGCGCCAGCAGCCAAGGGGCCGATGGGGAGACCCAGTACTTC.

The CDR3 nucleotides read TGTGCCCTCGCGTCTAAGAGCAATCAGCCCCAGCATTTT. This codes for CALASKSNQPQHF. The genes are TRBV28 and TRBJ1-5; D is unresolved. Germline V gives CDR1 MDHEN, CDR2 SYDVKM. This CDR3 has 13 amino acids. V was cut by 11 bases and J by 1 base, with 12 bases left in between. The complete variable domain, with remaining parts taken from reference TRBV28 and TRBJ1-5, reads DVKVTQSSRYLVKRTGEKVFLECVQDMDHENMFWYRQDPGLGLRLIYFSYDVKMKEKGDIPEGYSVSREKKERFSLILESASTNQTSMYLCALASKSNQPQHFGDGTRLSIL.

A word on this clone: At one of its ends the junction is not consistent with the germline gene, which may arise from a read error. The V call is TRBV12-5, the J call TRBJ2-4; possibly TRBD1 for D (6 bases). The germline V gene has CDR1 LGHNT and CDR2 FRNRAP. CDR3 size: 17 residues. CDR3 in amino acids: CASGFYSLGGSKNSQYF. CDR3 DNA: TGTGCTAGTGGTTTTTATTCCCTAGGGGGTAGCAAAAACAGTCAGTACTTC.

The V and J genes are TRBV6-5 and TRBJ1-4; D gene uncertain. This CDR3 comprises 13 residues. Germline V gene lookup returns CDR1 MNHEY and CDR2 SVGAGI. V dropped 9 bases and J dropped 4 bases, with 12 bases sitting between them. The CDR3 region has the DNA TGTGCCAGTGCGACAAGGATTAATGAAAAACTGTTTTTT. Its protein product is CASATRINEKLFF.

This chain connects TRBV7-8 to TRBJ1-3; 8 bases fit TRBD1. The CDR3 is 17 amino acids. The germline gives CDR1 SGHVS, CDR2 FQNEAQ. The trim removed 3 bases at V and 1 base at J, leaving 8 bases unmatched. The CDR3 here is CASSLDRVGRSGNTIYF. In DNA form, the CDR3 reads TGTGCCAGCAGCTTGGACAGGGTAGGACGATCTGGAAACACCATATATTTT.

V usage is TRBV29-1 and J usage is TRBJ1-3; no reliable D call. The CDR3 is 11 amino acids. Germline loops: CDR1 SQVTM, CDR2 ANQGSEA. As DNA, the CDR3 is TGCAGGGCGGACTCTGGAAACACCATATATTTT. Amino acids: CRADSGNTIYF.

The chain recombines TRBV7-8 with TRBJ2-7; D gene unclear. The CDR3 sequence is 13 residues long. Germline V gene lookup returns CDR1 SGHVS and CDR2 FQNEAQ. V was pared by 2 bases and J by 5 bases, with 10 bases between. The CDR3 is CASSLSGFDEQYF. The DNA for the CDR3 is TGTGCCAGCAGCTTATCCGGGTTCGACGAGCAGTACTTC.

The chain couples TRBV30 to TRBJ1-6; a weak D match, TRBD1 (6 bases). The V gene's germline CDR1 is GTSNPN and CDR2 SVGIG (reference sequence). The CDR3 has 14 amino acids. The germline V and J ends were trimmed by 5 bases and 9 bases, with 17 bases remaining between them. This CDR3 is CAWQVTTGPSPLHF. DNA for the CDR3: TGTGCCTGGCAAGTCACTACAGGGCCTTCACCCCTCCACTTT.

The chain couples TRBV5-1 to TRBJ2-7; a weak D match, TRBD1 (6 bases). CDR3 length: 14 residues. Looked up from germline, CDR1 is SGHRS and CDR2 is YFSETQ. The V end lost 0 bases, the J end lost 5 bases, and 12 bases lay between the germline ends. The CDR3 reads CASSLDRAFDEQYF. The CDR3 nucleotides are TGCGCCAGCAGCTTGGACAGGGCCTTCGACGAGCAGTACTTC.

V usage is TRBV4-2 and J usage is TRBJ2-3, with D possibly matching TRBD2 (7 bases). Trimming shortened V by 1 base and J by 0 bases, and 17 bases separated the two germline ends. From germline, CDR1 is LGHNA and CDR2 YNFKEQ. This CDR3 comprises 18 residues. CDR3 sequence: CASSQGGGGGISTDTQYF. The CDR3 region has the DNA TGTGCCAGCAGCCAAGGGGGCGGGGGCGGAATTAGCACAGATACGCAGTATTTT.

In its sample, this clone was seen once. The CDR3 here is CASSKEFQETQYF. The CDR3, as DNA: TGTGCCAGCAGCAAAGAATTCCAGGAGACCCAGTACTTC. The gene calls are TRBV21-1 and TRBJ2-5; the listed D gene, TRBD1, was not tested against the DNA. TRBV21-1 is an annotated pseudogene. This CDR3 comprises 13 residues.

This chain connects TRBV28 to TRBJ1-5, with 7 bases matching TRBD1. The CDR3 runs 15 residues. Germline CDR1 MDHEN, CDR2 SYDVKM. Germline trimming cut 5 bases from V and 1 base from J; bases unmatched to any gene: 5. DNA for the CDR3: TGTGCCAGCAGTCGCGACAGGGCGAGCAATCAGCCCCAGCATTTT. This gives the protein CASSRDRASNQPQHF.

V and J are TRBV7-9 and TRBJ1-5, with D hard to call. The CDR3 totals 14 residues. CDR1 is SEHNR and CDR2 is FQNEAQ in the germline V gene (reference sequence). V lost 2 bases and J lost 0, with 5 bases in between. The CDR3 loop reads CASSLTNSNQPQHF. Here the CDR3 DNA reads TGTGCCAGCAGCTTAACTAATAGCAATCAGCCCCAGCATTTT.

This chain joins TRBV28 and TRBJ1-4; weak D call: TRBD1 (5 bases). Germline assignment: CDR1 MDHEN and CDR2 SYDVKM. V was pared by 1 base and J by 0 bases, with 6 bases between. This CDR3 region has 15 residues. The CDR3 DNA sequence: TGTGCCAGCAGTTTATCGGGGGCAACTAATGAAAAACTGTTTTTT. It is translated as CASSLSGATNEKLFF.

The chain employs TRBV18 and TRBJ1-4, with a possible D match to TRBD1 (5 bases). The ends were cut back, 2 bases at V and 7 bases at J, with 14 bases in the middle. The V gene's germline CDR1 is KGHSH and CDR2 LQKENI. This CDR3 is 15 amino acids long. This CDR3 reads CASSPVGGFSEKLFF. The CDR3 DNA reads TGTGCCAGCTCACCAGTCGGGGGTTTCAGTGAAAAACTGTTTTTT.

J is TRBJ2-7 and V is TRBV2, with a weak D call TRBD2 (6 bases). The length of the CDR3 is 13 residues. Trimming cost V 3 bases and J 5 bases, with 11 bases left between them. From germline, CDR1 is SNHLY and CDR2 FYNNEI. In nucleotides, the CDR3 is TGTGCCAGCAGTGAGATGCCGGGGGACGAGCAGTACTTC. This gives the protein CASSEMPGDEQYF.

The chain is built from TRBV15 and TRBJ2-5, with D perhaps matching TRBD1 (5 bases). Trimming removed 1 base at V and 5 bases at J, with 14 bases between. This CDR3 spans 15 amino acids. CDR1 and CDR2 (germline): LNHNV, YYDKDF (reference sequence). The CDR3 DNA reads TGTGCCACCAGCAGAGCTTCCAGGGTATTGGAGACCCAGTACTTC. It yields the protein CATSRASRVLETQYF.